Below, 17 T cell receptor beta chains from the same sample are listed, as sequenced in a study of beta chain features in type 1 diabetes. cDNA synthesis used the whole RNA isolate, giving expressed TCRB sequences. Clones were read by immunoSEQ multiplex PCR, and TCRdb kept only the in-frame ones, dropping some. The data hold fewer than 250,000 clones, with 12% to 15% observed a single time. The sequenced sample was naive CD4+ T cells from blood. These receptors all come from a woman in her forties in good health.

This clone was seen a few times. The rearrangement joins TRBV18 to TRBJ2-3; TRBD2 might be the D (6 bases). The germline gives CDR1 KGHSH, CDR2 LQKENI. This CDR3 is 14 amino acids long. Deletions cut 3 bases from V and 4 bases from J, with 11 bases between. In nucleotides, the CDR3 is TGTGCCAGCTCACCGCCGCCGGGGGCAGATACGCAGTATTTT. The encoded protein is CASSPPPGADTQYF.

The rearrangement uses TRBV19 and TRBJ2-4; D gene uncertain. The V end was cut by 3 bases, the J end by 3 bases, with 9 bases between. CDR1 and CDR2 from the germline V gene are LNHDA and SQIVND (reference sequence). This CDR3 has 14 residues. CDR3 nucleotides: TGTGCCAGTAGTATGGTTTACAGCAAAAACATTCAGTACTTC. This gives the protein CASSMVYSKNIQYF.

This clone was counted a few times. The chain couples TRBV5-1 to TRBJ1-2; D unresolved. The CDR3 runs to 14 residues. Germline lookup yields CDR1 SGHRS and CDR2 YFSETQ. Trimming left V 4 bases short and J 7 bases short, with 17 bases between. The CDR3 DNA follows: TGCGCCAGCAGCCCCGTCGGGGAGCTCGTTGGCTACACCTTC. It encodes CASSPVGELVGYTF. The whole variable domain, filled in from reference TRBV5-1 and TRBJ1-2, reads KAGVTQTPRYLIKTRGQQVTLSCSPISGHRSVSWYQQTPGQGLQFLFEYFSETQRNKGNFPGRFSGRQFSNSRSEMNVSTLELGDSALYLCASSPVGELVGYTFGSGTRLTVV.

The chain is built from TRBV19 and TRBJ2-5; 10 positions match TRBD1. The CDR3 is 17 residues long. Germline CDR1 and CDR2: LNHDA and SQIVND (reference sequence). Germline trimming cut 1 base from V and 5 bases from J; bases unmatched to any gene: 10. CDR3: CASSIGPGGTGDETQYF. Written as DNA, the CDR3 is TGTGCCAGTAGTATAGGCCCGGGGGGGACAGGGGACGAGACCCAGTACTTC.

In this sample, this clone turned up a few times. CDR3 DNA: TGTGCCAGCAGTAGCACCGGGACACCAGAGACCCAGTACTTC. Translated: CASSSTGTPETQYF. The V gene is TRBV2, the J gene TRBJ2-5, with a weak D call TRBD1 (6 bases). V lost 5 bases to trimming and J lost 4 bases, with 14 bases between them. This CDR3 contains 14 residues. CDR1 and CDR2 (germline): SNHLY, FYNNEI.

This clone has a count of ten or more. DNA for the CDR3: TGTGCCAGCAGCTTAGTTAAGGGAGACACTGAAGCTTTCTTT. Translation gives CASSLVKGDTEAFF. V gene TRBV7-2 combines with J gene TRBJ1-1; D not resolved. The V and J ends lost 1 base and 3 bases respectively, with 9 bases between them. Germline lookup yields CDR1 SGHTA and CDR2 FQGNSA. The CDR3 extends over 14 amino acids.

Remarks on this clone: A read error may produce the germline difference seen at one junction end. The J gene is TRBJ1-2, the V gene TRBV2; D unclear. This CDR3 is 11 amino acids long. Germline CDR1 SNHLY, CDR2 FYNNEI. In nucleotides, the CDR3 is TGTGCCAGCAGTGAGTGGGAGGCGCGGCCCTTC. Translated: CASSEWEARPF.

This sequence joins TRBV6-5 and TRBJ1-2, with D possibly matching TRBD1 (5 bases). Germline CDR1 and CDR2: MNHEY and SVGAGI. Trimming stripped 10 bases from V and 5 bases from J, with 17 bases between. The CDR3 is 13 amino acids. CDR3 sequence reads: CATRQIRGYGYTF. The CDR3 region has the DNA TGTGCCACCAGACAGATAAGGGGATATGGCTACACCTTC.

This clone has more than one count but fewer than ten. CDR3 DNA: TGTGCCAGCAGAACGAGCGGGGGGGCCGATGAGCAGTTCTTC. This encodes CASRTSGGADEQFF. The chain joins TRBV2 to TRBJ2-1; 10 nucleotides match TRBD2. The V and J ends lost 6 bases and 8 bases, in that order; junction bases with no gene match: 7. The CDR3 runs to 14 residues. Germline CDR1 SNHLY, CDR2 FYNNEI.

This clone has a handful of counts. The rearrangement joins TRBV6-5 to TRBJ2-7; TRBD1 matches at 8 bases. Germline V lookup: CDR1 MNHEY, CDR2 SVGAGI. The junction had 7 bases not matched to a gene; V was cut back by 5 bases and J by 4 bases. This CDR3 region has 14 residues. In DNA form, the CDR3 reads TGTGCCAGCAGTGCCCGACAGGGGCGGTACGAGCAGTACTTC. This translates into CASSARQGRYEQYF.

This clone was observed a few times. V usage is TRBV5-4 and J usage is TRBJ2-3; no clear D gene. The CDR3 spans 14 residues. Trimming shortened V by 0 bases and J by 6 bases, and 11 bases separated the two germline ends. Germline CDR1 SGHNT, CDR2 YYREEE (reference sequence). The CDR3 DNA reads TGTGCCAGCAGCTTGGAAGTCGAGAAGGATACGCAGTATTTT. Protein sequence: CASSLEVEKDTQYF.

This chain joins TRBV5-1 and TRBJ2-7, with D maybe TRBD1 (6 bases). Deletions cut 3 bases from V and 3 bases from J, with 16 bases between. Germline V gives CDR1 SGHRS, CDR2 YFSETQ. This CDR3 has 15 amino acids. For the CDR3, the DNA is TGCGCCAGCAGCTCGGTGACAGGCCCTGACTACGAGCAGTACTTC. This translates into CASSSVTGPDYEQYF. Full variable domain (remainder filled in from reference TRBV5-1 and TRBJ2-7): KAGVTQTPRYLIKTRGQQVTLSCSPISGHRSVSWYQQTPGQGLQFLFEYFSETQRNKGNFPGRFSGRQFSNSRSEMNVSTLELGDSALYLCASSSVTGPDYEQYFGPGTRLTVT.

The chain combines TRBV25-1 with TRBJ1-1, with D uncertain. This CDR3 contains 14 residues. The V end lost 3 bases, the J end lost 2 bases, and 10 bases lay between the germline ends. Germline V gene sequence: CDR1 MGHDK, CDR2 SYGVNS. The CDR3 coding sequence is TGTGCCAGCAGTGAGTGGGCCATTAACACTGAAGCTTTCTTT. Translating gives CASSEWAINTEAFF.

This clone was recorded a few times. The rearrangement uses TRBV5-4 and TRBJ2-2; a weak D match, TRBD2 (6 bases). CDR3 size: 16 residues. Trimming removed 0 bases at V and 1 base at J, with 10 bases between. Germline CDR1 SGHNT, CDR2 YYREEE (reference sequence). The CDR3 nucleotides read TGTGCCAGCAGCTTGGTTTGGCGGGGGAACACCGGGGAGCTGTTTTTT. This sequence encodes CASSLVWRGNTGELFF.

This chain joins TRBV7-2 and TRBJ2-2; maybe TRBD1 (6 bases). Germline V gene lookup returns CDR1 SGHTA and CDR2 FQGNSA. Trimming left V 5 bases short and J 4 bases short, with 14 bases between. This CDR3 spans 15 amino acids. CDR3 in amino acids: CASSVDFRGTGELFF. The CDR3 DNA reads TGTGCCAGCAGCGTAGACTTCAGGGGCACCGGGGAGCTGTTTTTT.

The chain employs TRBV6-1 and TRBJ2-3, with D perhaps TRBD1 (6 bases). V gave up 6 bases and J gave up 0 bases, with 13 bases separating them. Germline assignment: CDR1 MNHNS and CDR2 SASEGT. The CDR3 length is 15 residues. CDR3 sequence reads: CASSLDRASTDTQYF. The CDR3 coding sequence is TGTGCCAGCAGCTTGGACAGAGCTAGCACAGATACGCAGTATTTT.

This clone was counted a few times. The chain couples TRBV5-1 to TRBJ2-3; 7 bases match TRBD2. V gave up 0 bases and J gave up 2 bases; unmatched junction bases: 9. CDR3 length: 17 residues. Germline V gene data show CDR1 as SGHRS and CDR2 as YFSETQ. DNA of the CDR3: TGCGCCAGCAGCTTGGAGGCTAGCGGAAAAACCACAGATACGCAGTATTTT. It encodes CASSLEASGKTTDTQYF.